This entry lists 23 T cell receptor beta chains sequenced from one sample in a study of vaccination and CD4 T cells after COVID-19. These receptors have no known antigen. Documented treatment: roughly 11-day PBMC culture with coronavirus spike peptide pools or control peptides (ViraFEST assay). Cultured CD4+ T cells had their DNA profiled by the Oncomine TCR Beta short-read assay. TCRdb re-called the PCR reads with MiXCR, one entry per CDR3 protein. The profile shows just under 20,000 distinct CDR3 sequences, about 40% of them singletons. This specimen consisted of CD4+ T cells from blood, cultured in vitro, obtained before SARS-CoV-2 vaccination. These receptors all stem from a human donor who received a COVID-19 vaccine.

The rearrangement uses TRBV24-1 and TRBJ1-2; a possible D gene is TRBD1 (6 bases). V was clipped by 9 bases and J by 8 bases, with 15 bases between them. This CDR3 spans 12 amino acids. Germline CDR1 reads KGHDR; CDR2 reads SFDVKD. CDR3 sequence (DNA): TGTGCCACCCGAGACACAGGGAGCGGCTACACCTTC. The encoded protein is CATRDTGSGYTF.

This clonotype appeared a single time. The chain joins TRBV7-9 to TRBJ1-1; D unresolved. V lost 5 bases and J lost 3, with 10 bases in between. Germline V gene lookup returns CDR1 SEHNR and CDR2 FQNEAQ (reference sequence). This CDR3 contains 13 residues. The CDR3: CASSLTFDTEAFF. CDR3 DNA: TGTGCCAGCAGCCTTACCTTCGACACTGAAGCTTTCTTT.

This clonotype was seen more than once but under ten times. This chain joins TRBV12-3 or TRBV12-4 and TRBJ2-1, with D tentatively TRBD2 (5 bases). The CDR3 is 15 residues long. With 3 bases removed from V and 2 bases from J, the gap between germline ends came to 11 bases. The CDR3 loop reads CASSFGKGPYNEQFF. CDR3 coding DNA: TGTGCCAGCAGTTTCGGGAAGGGCCCCTACAATGAGCAGTTCTTC.

The gene calls are TRBV7-6 and TRBJ2-3, with D perhaps TRBD1 or TRBD2 (6 bases each). Between the trimmed V and J ends, which lost 6 bases and 0 bases, there was a span of 16 bases. Per the germline V gene, CDR1 is SGHVS and CDR2 is FNYEAQ. The CDR3 sequence is 16 residues long. In DNA, the CDR3 is TGTGCCAGCAGACGAGAGGGGGAGGAAAGCACAGATACGCAGTATTTT. Residues: CASRREGEESTDTQYF.

This clonotype was picked up a small number of times. The chain employs TRBV6-1 and TRBJ2-3, with 7 bases matching TRBD2. The ends lost 5 bases at V and 7 bases at J; junction bases unmatched: 15. Germline V gives CDR1 MNHNS, CDR2 SASEGT. There are 16 residues in the CDR3. DNA for the CDR3: TGTGCCAGCAGTACTGATCCGGGACTAAGACTTTATACGCAGTATTTT. Its protein product is CASSTDPGLRLYTQYF.

Details on this clonotype: One end of the junction does not line up with germline, which may come from a read error. The chain employs TRBV5-5 and TRBJ2-5; D possibly uses TRBD1 or TRBD2 (6 bases each). CDR1 is SGHKS and CDR2 is YYEKEE in the germline V gene (reference sequence). CDR3 length equals 15 residues. The CDR3 DNA reads TGCGCCAGCAGCTTGGGACTGGGGGGCGGGAAGACCCAGTACTTC. This gives the protein CASSLGLGGGKTQYF. Drawing the rest from reference TRBV5-5 and TRBJ2-5, the complete variable domain is DAGVTQSPTHLIKTRGQQVTLRCSPISGHKSVSWYQQVLGQGPQFIFQYYEKEERGRGNFPDRFSARQFPNYSSELNVNALLLGDSALYLCASSLGLGGGKTQYFGPGTRLLVL.

CDR3 sequence reads: CASSVRGGGESYEQYF. CDR3 DNA sequence: TGTGCCAGCAGCGTCCGCGGTGGGGGGGAATCCTACGAGCAGTACTTC. V gene TRBV7-2 combines with J gene TRBJ2-7, with 7 bases matching TRBD2. Germline CDR1 reads SGHTA; CDR2 reads FQGNSA. The ends lost 5 bases at V and 1 base at J; junction bases unmatched: 11. The CDR3 is made up of 16 amino acids.

The rearrangement joins TRBV5-1 to TRBJ2-5; TRBD1 agrees at 9 bases. This CDR3 spans 15 amino acids. Germline V gene lookup returns CDR1 SGHRS and CDR2 YFSETQ. With 3 bases clipped from V and 4 bases from J, the junction kept 7 bases outside the gene matches. The DNA for the CDR3 is TGCGCCAGCAGCTCCGGGACAGGGATGGGAGAGACCCAGTACTTC. Translating it yields CASSSGTGMGETQYF.

The chain joins TRBV29-1 to TRBJ1-1, with a tentative D call TRBD1 (6 bases). The germline CDR1 and CDR2 sequences are SQVTM and ANQGSEA. With 5 bases removed from V and 1 base from J, the gap between germline ends came to 11 bases. The CDR3 runs 13 residues. The CDR3 region is CSVYRVGNTEAFF. The CDR3 region has the DNA TGCAGCGTTTACAGGGTCGGGAACACTGAAGCTTTCTTT.

The sample holds a few counts of this clonotype. J is TRBJ2-4 and V is TRBV30; TRBD1 matches 8 bases. Germline V lookup: CDR1 GTSNPN, CDR2 SVGIG (reference sequence). Germline trimming cut 1 base from V and 0 bases from J; bases unmatched to any gene: 8. This CDR3 region has 17 residues. CDR3: CAWSAPTGDLAKNIQYF. The DNA of the CDR3 is TGTGCCTGGAGTGCCCCGACAGGGGATCTAGCCAAAAACATTCAGTACTTC.

V is TRBV19 and J is TRBJ2-3; D may match TRBD1 or TRBD2 (5 bases each). Germline assignment: CDR1 LNHDA and CDR2 SQIVND (reference sequence). V shed 10 bases and J shed 7 bases, with 27 bases lying between them. The CDR3 runs to 16 residues. CDR3 region: CANMTGTFPFVYTQYF. The CDR3 coding sequence is TGTGCCAACATGACCGGGACCTTTCCCTTTGTCTATACGCAGTATTTT.

V is TRBV20-1 and J is TRBJ1-2; tentatively, D is TRBD1 (6 bases). This CDR3 has 13 residues. The germline CDR1 and CDR2 sequences are DFQATT and SNEGSKA (reference sequence). The V end was cut by 0 bases, the J end by 10 bases, with 15 bases between. The DNA of the CDR3 is TGCAGTGCTAGAGAACCGCTTCAGGGGCCCTACACCTTC. This codes for CSAREPLQGPYTF.

The chain's CDR3 is CASSLSGRGTDTQYF. The CDR3 region has the DNA TGTGCCAGCAGCTTAAGCGGGAGAGGCACAGATACGCAGTATTTT. The chain recombines TRBV7-8 with TRBJ2-3, with 8 bases fitting TRBD2. The CDR3 consists of 15 residues. Trimming removed 2 bases from V and 1 base from J; junction bases left unmatched: 2. Germline CDR1 reads SGHVS; CDR2 reads FQNEAQ.

V is TRBV12-3 or TRBV12-4 and J is TRBJ1-2; D possibly corresponds to TRBD1 (5 bases). The CDR3 spans 14 residues. Trimming pared 6 bases from V and 6 bases from J, leaving 17 bases between. In DNA form, the CDR3 reads TGTGCCAGCAGGGCCGTGGGGCGCCAAGATGGCTACACCTTC. Its translation is CASRAVGRQDGYTF.

V usage is TRBV5-1 and J usage is TRBJ1-5; D might be TRBD1 (6 bases). The CDR3 covers 17 residues. In germline, CDR1 is SGHRS, CDR2 YFSETQ. Trimming cost V 0 bases and J 1 base, with 14 bases left between them. CDR3: CASSLGGATTSNQPQHF. The CDR3 DNA follows: TGCGCCAGCAGCTTGGGGGGGGCTACTACAAGCAATCAGCCCCAGCATTTT.

The CDR3 loop is CSVDGRGDNYGYTF. For the CDR3, the DNA is TGCAGCGTTGATGGTCGCGGGGACAACTATGGCTACACCTTC. This sequence joins TRBV29-1 and TRBJ1-2, with D perhaps TRBD1 (5 bases). From germline, CDR1 is SQVTM and CDR2 ANQGSEA. Trimming took off 3 bases at V and 2 bases at J, with 13 bases between the two ends. The CDR3 has 14 residues.

The chain recombines TRBV30 with TRBJ1-1; TRBD1 matches at 9 bases. The V and J ends lost 2 bases and 6 bases, in that order; junction bases with no gene match: 4. The V gene's germline CDR1 is GTSNPN and CDR2 SVGIG (reference sequence). The CDR3 spans 13 residues. CDR3 DNA: TGTGCCTGGAGTTTGAGACAGGGGGCTGAAGCTTTCTTT. It yields the protein CAWSLRQGAEAFF.

The sample holds a few counts of this clonotype. This chain links TRBV10-1 with TRBJ1-1; possible D gene TRBD1, 5 bases. CDR1 is WNHNN and CDR2 is SYGVQD in the germline V gene (reference sequence). V was pared by 0 bases and J by 9 bases, with 8 bases between. This CDR3 is built from 12 residues. The CDR3 DNA follows: TGCGCCAGCAGTGAGTCCGGGGGTAAAGCTTTCTTT. It is translated as CASSESGGKAFF.

The V call is TRBV6-2 or TRBV6-3, the J call TRBJ2-7; D may be TRBD2 (5 bases). CDR3 length equals 13 residues. Germline loops: CDR1 MNHEY, CDR2 SVGEGT. V gave up 5 bases and J gave up 9 bases, with 17 bases separating them. CDR3 sequence reads: CASSTSLEGGQYF. The DNA of the CDR3 is TGTGCCAGCAGTACGTCCCTCGAGGGCGGGCAGTACTTC.

V and J are TRBV15 and TRBJ2-3; 8 bases fit TRBD2. This CDR3 is built from 15 residues. V lost 8 bases and J lost 1; bases outside the gene matches: 8. Germline loops: CDR1 LNHNV, CDR2 YYDKDF (reference sequence). The CDR3 spells CATRTGGPGTDTQYF. The CDR3 coding sequence is TGTGCCACCCGAACGGGGGGGCCGGGCACAGATACGCAGTATTTT.

The chain combines TRBV2 with TRBJ2-5; D not resolved. Germline V gives CDR1 SNHLY, CDR2 FYNNEI. V was trimmed by 0 bases and J by 2 bases, leaving 4 bases between them. The length of the CDR3 is 13 residues. The CDR3 sequence: CASSEADQETQYF. The CDR3, as DNA: TGTGCCAGCAGTGAAGCCGATCAAGAGACCCAGTACTTC. Full variable domain (rest looked up from reference TRBV2 and TRBJ2-5): EPEVTQTPSHQVTQMGQEVILRCVPISNHLYFYWYRQILGQKVEFLVSFYNNEISEKSEIFDDQFSVERPDGSNFTLKIRSTKLEDSAMYFCASSEADQETQYFGPGTRLLVL.

The chain couples TRBV7-9 to TRBJ1-2; D unresolved. The germline V gene encodes CDR1 SEHNR and CDR2 FQNEAQ (reference sequence). Trimming shortened V by 5 bases and J by 8 bases, and 12 bases separated the two germline ends. The CDR3 spans 12 residues. CDR3 DNA sequence: TGTGCCAGCAGCCCAAACACGGAGGGCTACACCTTC. Its translation: CASSPNTEGYTF.

This clonotype came up a few times. The chain combines TRBV5-1 with TRBJ1-6; D is uncertain. This CDR3 comprises 16 residues. V was clipped by 0 bases and J by 7 bases, with 14 bases between them. Per the germline V gene, CDR1 is SGHRS and CDR2 is YFSETQ. The CDR3 spells CASSLEVGQVNSPLHF. The CDR3 DNA sequence: TGCGCCAGCAGCTTGGAGGTTGGGCAGGTCAATTCACCCCTCCACTTT.